These T cell receptor beta chains were read from a single sample in a study of T cell changes during pregnancy in multiple sclerosis. TCRdb's copy holds only in-frame clones and misses some; the assay was immunoSEQ multiplex PCR. The table lists around 92,000 clones, 90% to 95% of them singletons, with about 2.4% in the top ten. The starting material was peripheral blood, obtained in the third trimester of pregnancy. The receptors shown here come from a female donor with multiple sclerosis, enrolled in a pregnancy study. The CDR3 runs from the conserved cysteine through the conserved F or W. The D gene is left open where the match is weak. Size is stated for part of the rows, as once, few or many counts, or as a class when the clone is expanded.

V gene: TRBV20-1; clone size: once; D gene: TRBD2; CDR3 length: 10; J gene: TRBJ2-7; CDR3 DNA: TGCAGTGCTATTAGCGGGAGCCCGCTCTTC; CDR3 protein: CSAISGSPLF
V gene: TRBV18; clone size: -; D gene: -; CDR3 length: 15; J gene: TRBJ1-3; CDR3 DNA: TGTGCCAGCTCACCCAGGGGCTCCTCTGGAAACACCATATATTTT; CDR3 protein: CASSPRGSSGNTIYF
V gene: TRBV6-1; clone size: -; D gene: TRBD1; CDR3 length: 15; J gene: TRBJ1-5; CDR3 DNA: TGTGCCAGCAAGGACAGGGGTATTAGAAATCAGCCCCAGCATTTT; CDR3 protein: CASKDRGIRNQPQHF
V gene: TRBV4-1; clone size: -; D gene: -; CDR3 length: 16; J gene: TRBJ2-1; CDR3 DNA: TGCGCCAGCAGCCAACCTCCCGGGATTTTCTACAATGAGCAGTTCTTC; CDR3 protein: CASSQPPGIFYNEQFF
V gene: TRBV28; clone size: -; D gene: TRBD1; CDR3 length: 15; J gene: TRBJ2-3; CDR3 DNA: TGTGCCAGCAGCTCCGGGACAGGGAGCACAGATACGCAGTATTTT; CDR3 protein: CASSSGTGSTDTQYF
V gene: TRBV2; clone size: -; D gene: TRBD1; CDR3 length: 14; J gene: TRBJ1-3; CDR3 DNA: TGTGCCAGCAAGGAGGGGGCAACTGGAAACACCATATATTTT; CDR3 protein: CASKEGATGNTIYF
V gene: TRBV27; clone size: -; D gene: TRBD1; CDR3 length: 15; J gene: TRBJ2-7; CDR3 DNA: TGTGCCAGCAGCAAGACAGGGGGGGACTCCTACGAGCAGTACTTC; CDR3 protein: CASSKTGGDSYEQYF
V gene: TRBV7-9; clone size: -; D gene: -; CDR3 length: 19; J gene: TRBJ1-5; CDR3 DNA: TGTGCCAGCAGCTTAATGGTGGGTCCGGGAACATATAGCAATCAGCCCCAGCATTTT; CDR3 protein: CASSLMVGPGTYSNQPQHF
V gene: TRBV2; clone size: -; D gene: TRBD2; CDR3 length: 18; J gene: TRBJ2-7; CDR3 DNA: TGTGCCAGCAGTGAAAATGTTGGCGGGACTAGCGGCTCCTACGAGCAGTACTTC; CDR3 protein: CASSENVGGTSGSYEQYF
V gene: TRBV7-3; clone size: -; D gene: -; CDR3 length: 16; J gene: TRBJ2-7; CDR3 DNA: TGTGCCAGCAGCTTAACGTCGGACAGTAACTCCTACGAGCAGTACTTC; CDR3 protein: CASSLTSDSNSYEQYF
V gene: TRBV6-5; clone size: -; D gene: TRBD2; CDR3 length: 13; J gene: TRBJ2-5; CDR3 DNA: TGTGCCAGCAGGGGGGGGTTCCAAGAGACCCAGTACTTC; CDR3 protein: CASRGGFQETQYF
V gene: TRBV28; clone size: -; D gene: -; CDR3 length: 12; J gene: TRBJ1-1; CDR3 DNA: TGTGCCAGCAGTTTTAGGAACACTGAAGCTTTCTTT; CDR3 protein: CASSFRNTEAFF
V gene: TRBV9; clone size: -; D gene: -; CDR3 length: 14; J gene: TRBJ2-5; CDR3 DNA: TGTGCCAGCAGCGGAGGACTTATAAAAGAGACCCAGTACTTC; CDR3 protein: CASSGGLIKETQYF
V gene: TRBV9; clone size: -; D gene: -; CDR3 length: 14; J gene: TRBJ1-1; CDR3 DNA: TGTGCCAGCAGCGTGGACAGCAGTAACACTGAAGCTTTCTTT; CDR3 protein: CASSVDSSNTEAFF
V gene: TRBV5-1; clone size: -; D gene: TRBD1; CDR3 length: 14; J gene: TRBJ1-1; CDR3 DNA: TGCGCCAGCCGGGACAGCCACATGAACACTGAAGCTTTCTTT; CDR3 protein: CASRDSHMNTEAFF
V gene: TRBV14; clone size: -; D gene: -; CDR3 length: 15; J gene: TRBJ2-5; CDR3 DNA: TGTGCCAGCAGCCAAACTGCGGGGGCCGGGGAGACCCAGTACTTC; CDR3 protein: CASSQTAGAGETQYF
V gene: TRBV29-1; clone size: -; D gene: TRBD1; CDR3 length: 12; J gene: TRBJ2-2; CDR3 DNA: TGCAGCGCTGGACAGGACCCCGGGGAGCTGTTTTTT; CDR3 protein: CSAGQDPGELFF
V gene: TRBV6-1; clone size: -; D gene: TRBD1; CDR3 length: 15; J gene: TRBJ1-5; CDR3 DNA: TGTGCCAGCAGTGAGGGACAGGGGAGCAATCAGCCCCAGCATTTT; CDR3 protein: CASSEGQGSNQPQHF
V gene: TRBV5-4; clone size: -; D gene: -; CDR3 length: 13; J gene: TRBJ2-5; CDR3 DNA: TGTGCCAGCAGCTTGGAGCTGATGGAGACCCAGTACTTC; CDR3 protein: CASSLELMETQYF
V gene: TRBV5-4; clone size: -; D gene: TRBD1; CDR3 length: 15; J gene: TRBJ1-3; CDR3 DNA: TGTGCCAGCAGCTTGGAGGGACAGGGAAGAAACACCATATATTTT; CDR3 protein: CASSLEGQGRNTIYF
V gene: TRBV9; clone size: -; D gene: -; CDR3 length: 19; J gene: TRBJ2-7; CDR3 DNA: TGTGCCAGCAGCCCGAGCCCTCCTGGACTCCCGGGGTTCTCCTACGAGCAGTACTTC; CDR3 protein: CASSPSPPGLPGFSYEQYF
V gene: TRBV6-1; clone size: few; D gene: TRBD2; CDR3 length: 15; J gene: TRBJ2-7; CDR3 DNA: TGTGCCAGCAGTGAAGGGGGACTAGCGGGAGTTCAGCAGTACTTC; CDR3 protein: CASSEGGLAGVQQYF
V gene: TRBV7-9; clone size: -; D gene: TRBD1; CDR3 length: 17; J gene: TRBJ1-5; CDR3 DNA: TGTGCCAGCAGCTTAGAGTTGGGGGGACAGGGCAATCAGCCCCAGCATTTT; CDR3 protein: CASSLELGGQGNQPQHF
V gene: TRBV5-1; clone size: -; D gene: TRBD1; CDR3 length: 14; J gene: TRBJ2-7; CDR3 DNA: TGCGCCAGCAGCTACTACAGGGGTCGGGGCGAGCAGTACTTC; CDR3 protein: CASSYYRGRGEQYF
V gene: TRBV2; clone size: -; D gene: -; CDR3 length: 15; J gene: TRBJ2-7; CDR3 DNA: TGTGCCAGCAGCCCCAGGGGGGAGTTCACCTACGAGCAGTACTTC; CDR3 protein: CASSPRGEFTYEQYF
V gene: TRBV2; clone size: -; D gene: -; CDR3 length: 15; J gene: TRBJ1-5; CDR3 DNA: TGTGCCAGCAGTCCTATCTCCGCCAGCAATCAGCCCCAGCATTTT; CDR3 protein: CASSPISASNQPQHF
V gene: TRBV6-5; clone size: -; D gene: TRBD1; CDR3 length: 13; J gene: TRBJ2-7; CDR3 DNA: TGTGCCAGCAGCCGGGACAGATATTACGAGCAGTACTTC; CDR3 protein: CASSRDRYYEQYF
V gene: TRBV7-9; clone size: -; D gene: TRBD2; CDR3 length: 15; J gene: TRBJ2-7; CDR3 DNA: TGTGCCAGCAGCTTAGGAATAGCGGGGAGCTACGAGCAGTACTTC; CDR3 protein: CASSLGIAGSYEQYF
V gene: TRBV30; clone size: -; D gene: -; CDR3 length: 15; J gene: TRBJ2-1; CDR3 DNA: TGTGCCTGGGGCCTTCGGCGGGGTCCCTACAATGAGCAGTTCTTC; CDR3 protein: CAWGLRRGPYNEQFF
V gene: TRBV11-2; clone size: -; D gene: TRBD2; CDR3 length: 14; J gene: TRBJ2-3; CDR3 DNA: TGTGCCAGCAGCCAACTAGCGGGATTAGATACGCAGTATTTT; CDR3 protein: CASSQLAGLDTQYF
V gene: TRBV28; clone size: once; D gene: -; CDR3 length: 14; J gene: TRBJ1-2; CDR3 DNA: TGTGCCAGCAGTTTTCCCCCAACTAGCTATGGCTACACCTTC; CDR3 protein: CASSFPPTSYGYTF
V gene: TRBV5-4; clone size: -; D gene: TRBD2; CDR3 length: 16; J gene: TRBJ2-5; CDR3 DNA: TGTGCCAGCAGCGGCCAAAGCGGGAGGGGTAGAGAGACCCAGTACTTC; CDR3 protein: CASSGQSGRGRETQYF
V gene: TRBV10-2; clone size: -; D gene: TRBD2; CDR3 length: 15; J gene: TRBJ2-7; CDR3 DNA: TGCGCCAGCAGTGACCTTAGCGGGGGGCTCTACGAGCAGTACTTC; CDR3 protein: CASSDLSGGLYEQYF
V gene: TRBV5-1; clone size: -; D gene: TRBD1; CDR3 length: 16; J gene: TRBJ1-3; CDR3 DNA: TGCGCCAGCAGCCCCACCTCAGGGGGCACGGGAAACACCATATATTTT; CDR3 protein: CASSPTSGGTGNTIYF
V gene: TRBV7-7; clone size: -; D gene: -; CDR3 length: 13; J gene: TRBJ2-3; CDR3 DNA: TGTGCTAGCAGCTTAGGGACTGTGGATACGCAGTATTTT; CDR3 protein: CASSLGTVDTQYF
V gene: TRBV27; clone size: -; D gene: -; CDR3 length: 15; J gene: TRBJ2-2; CDR3 DNA: TGTGCCAGCAGTCTCGGAATCAGGGTTACCGGGGAGCTGTTTTTT; CDR3 protein: CASSLGIRVTGELFF
V gene: TRBV5-1; clone size: -; D gene: TRBD1; CDR3 length: 13; J gene: TRBJ2-7; CDR3 DNA: TGCGCCTCCGGGACAGGGGGTTTCTACGAGCAGTACTTC; CDR3 protein: CASGTGGFYEQYF
V gene: TRBV5-1; clone size: -; D gene: TRBD2; CDR3 length: 16; J gene: TRBJ2-2; CDR3 DNA: TGCGCCAGCAGCTCCGTGAGCGGGAGGGGCACCGGGGAGCTGTTTTTT; CDR3 protein: CASSSVSGRGTGELFF
V gene: TRBV28; clone size: -; D gene: -; CDR3 length: 15; J gene: TRBJ2-1; CDR3 DNA: TGTGCCAGCAGTTTGGCCTTGACAAAATACAATGAGCAGTTCTTC; CDR3 protein: CASSLALTKYNEQFF
V gene: TRBV18; clone size: -; D gene: -; CDR3 length: 14; J gene: TRBJ2-7; CDR3 DNA: TGTGCCAGCTCACCCCGATCGGGAGTCCACGAGCAGTACTTC; CDR3 protein: CASSPRSGVHEQYF
V gene: TRBV6-1; clone size: -; D gene: TRBD2; CDR3 length: 15; J gene: TRBJ2-1; CDR3 DNA: TGTGCCAGCGCAGAGGGGACTAGCGGGTACAATGAGCAGTTCTTC; CDR3 protein: CASAEGTSGYNEQFF
V gene: TRBV30; clone size: -; D gene: -; CDR3 length: 14; J gene: TRBJ2-2; CDR3 DNA: TGTGCCTGGATTACAGGGCTTCACACCGGGGAGCTGTTTTTT; CDR3 protein: CAWITGLHTGELFF
V gene: TRBV29-1; clone size: once; D gene: TRBD1; CDR3 length: 12; J gene: TRBJ2-1; CDR3 DNA: TGCAGCGTTGGAACAGGGGGCCATGAGCAGTTCTTC; CDR3 protein: CSVGTGGHEQFF
V gene: TRBV19; clone size: once; D gene: -; CDR3 length: 12; J gene: TRBJ2-1; CDR3 DNA: TGTGCCACCCAACTAGGTTACAATGAGCAGTTCTTC; CDR3 protein: CATQLGYNEQFF
V gene: TRBV18; clone size: -; D gene: TRBD1; CDR3 length: 16; J gene: TRBJ2-7; CDR3 DNA: TGTGCCAGCTCACCACGGGACAGAGTCTCATCCTACGAGCAGTACTTC; CDR3 protein: CASSPRDRVSSYEQYF
V gene: TRBV7-2; clone size: -; D gene: TRBD1; CDR3 length: 15; J gene: TRBJ2-7; CDR3 DNA: TGTGCCAGCAGCTTATGGACAGGGTCATTGGGAGAGCAGTACTTC; CDR3 protein: CASSLWTGSLGEQYF
V gene: TRBV6-6; clone size: -; D gene: -; CDR3 length: 13; J gene: TRBJ2-7; CDR3 DNA: TGTGCCAGCAGCCCCTATTCGACCTACGAGCAGTACTTC; CDR3 protein: CASSPYSTYEQYF
V gene: TRBV27; clone size: -; D gene: TRBD2; CDR3 length: 15; J gene: TRBJ2-1; CDR3 DNA: TGTGCCAGCACCCCTCTAGCGGGGAATTACAATGAGCAGTTCTTC; CDR3 protein: CASTPLAGNYNEQFF
V gene: TRBV21-1; clone size: -; D gene: -; CDR3 length: 15; J gene: TRBJ1-5; CDR3 DNA: TGTGCCAGCAATGGAGGGACAGGGACTGTTCAGCCCCAGCATTTT; CDR3 protein: CASNGGTGTVQPQHF
V gene: TRBV27; clone size: -; D gene: TRBD1; CDR3 length: 16; J gene: TRBJ2-2; CDR3 DNA: TGTGCCAGCAGTTTATTGGCAGGGGGCAGAAGCGGGGAGCTGTTTTTT; CDR3 protein: CASSLLAGGRSGELFF
V gene: TRBV30; clone size: -; D gene: -; CDR3 length: 13; J gene: TRBJ1-5; CDR3 DNA: TGTGCCTGGAGAGCCGATAGCAATCAGCCCCAGCATTTT; CDR3 protein: CAWRADSNQPQHF